This T cell receptor (beta chain) was sequenced during a study of blood T cell repertoires in COVID-19. Germline V lookup: CDR1 LNHDA, CDR2 SQIVND (reference sequence). V was shortened by 5 bases and J by 3 bases, with 13 bases between the two germline ends. The CDR3 consists of 14 residues. TCRdb keeps only in-frame clones here, not all; method: immunoSEQ multiplex PCR. Counted here are approximately 230,000 clones, roughly 88% occurring once; the ten biggest clones make up roughly 6.3%. Sequencing used peripheral blood. This rearrangement joins TRBV19 to TRBJ2-5; possible D gene TRBD1, 5 bases. The clonotype was recovered from a woman aged 25 to 39 with COVID-19, enrolled during active disease. The CDR3 reads CASSRLGQEETQYF. For the CDR3, the DNA is TGTGCCAGTAGTCGCCTCGGACAAGAAGAGACCCAGTACTTC.